This passage covers 25 T cell receptor beta chains from one sample sequenced in a study of OX40 agonist ivuxolimab in advanced cancers. Sequencing was performed with immunoSEQ multiplex PCR; in TCRdb, only in-frame clones are kept and a portion is missing. The sample shows some 100,000 clones, approximately 90% of them seen only once. Sequenced material: CD4+ or CD8+ T cells sorted from blood, taken in a trial of the OX40 agonist ivuxolimab. The receptors derive from an adult with an advanced solid tumor such as melanoma, head and neck, liver or kidney cancer.

CDR3 amino acids: CASSTQNTGELFF. In DNA, the CDR3 is TGTGCCAGCAGCACTCAGAACACCGGGGAGCTGTTTTTT. The rearrangement uses TRBV7-3 and TRBJ2-2; D is ambiguous. Trimming pared 5 bases from V and 1 base from J, leaving 5 bases between. CDR1 SGHTA and CDR2 FQGTGA come from the germline V gene. The CDR3 consists of 13 residues.

The chain recombines TRBV10-3 with TRBJ1-2; D not resolved. The germline V gene encodes CDR1 ENHRY and CDR2 SYGVKD. The ends were cut back, 0 bases at V and 4 bases at J, with 6 bases in the middle. The CDR3 is 13 amino acids. The CDR3 coding sequence is TGTGCCATCAGTGAGTCTTACAGCTATGGCTACACCTTC. Amino acids: CAISESYSYGYTF.

This chain links TRBV7-9 with TRBJ2-1; D call uncertain. The ends were cut back, 5 bases at V and 5 bases at J, with 4 bases in the middle. Germline V CDR1 and CDR2: SEHNR, FQNEAQ (reference sequence). The CDR3 sequence is 11 residues long. The CDR3 loop reads CASSRDNEQFF. The CDR3 bases are TGTGCCAGCAGCCGGGACAATGAGCAGTTCTTC.

J is TRBJ1-5 and V is TRBV28; D unresolved. The V end was cut by 6 bases, the J end by 2 bases, with 17 bases between. CDR1 and CDR2 (germline): MDHEN, SYDVKM. CDR3 size: 16 residues. CDR3 in amino acids: CASRRGRAQGNQPQHF. Here the CDR3 DNA reads TGTGCCAGCAGACGCGGCCGGGCTCAGGGCAATCAGCCCCAGCATTTT.

V gene TRBV6-5 combines with J gene TRBJ2-7; TRBD1 is a possible D gene (5 bases). The CDR3 has 14 amino acids. V lost 7 bases and J lost 5, with 18 bases in between. Germline V gene data show CDR1 as MNHEY and CDR2 as SVGAGI. CDR3 sequence (DNA): TGTGCCAGCACCCGGGCAGGGATAAAGAACGAGCAGTACTTC. It codes for CASTRAGIKNEQYF.

The chain joins TRBV30 to TRBJ2-7; D is uncertain. V lost 0 bases to trimming and J lost 3 bases, with 3 bases between them. Per germline, CDR1 GTSNPN and CDR2 SVGIG (reference sequence). The CDR3 has 11 residues. CDR3 sequence: CAWSVLYEQYF. The CDR3 DNA reads TGTGCCTGGAGTGTTCTCTACGAGCAGTACTTC. The full variable domain, completed using reference TRBV30 and TRBJ2-7, is SQTIHQWPATLVQPVGSPLSLECTVEGTSNPNLYWYRQAAGRGLQLLFYSVGIGQISSEVPQNLSASRPQDRQFILSSKKLLLSDSGFYLCAWSVLYEQYFGPGTRLTVT.

The chain links TRBV6-6 to TRBJ1-1; D is ambiguous. Deletions cut 8 bases from V and 0 bases from J, with 19 bases between. Per germline, CDR1 MNHNY and CDR2 SVGAGI (reference sequence). This CDR3 region has 16 residues. In DNA form, the CDR3 reads TGTGCCAGCGACTCCATCGGGTCACTAATGAACACTGAAGCTTTCTTT. This translates into CASDSIGSLMNTEAFF.

The chain carries TRBV18 and TRBJ2-1; 7 bases line up with TRBD2. CDR1 and CDR2 from the germline V gene are KGHSH and LQKENI. V dropped 2 bases and J dropped 0; count of bases not matched to a gene: 1. The length of the CDR3 is 15 residues. This CDR3 reads CASSPGEGSYNEQFF. The CDR3 nucleotides are TGTGCCAGCTCACCAGGGGAGGGCTCCTACAATGAGCAGTTCTTC.

This clone was seen once. The rearrangement uses TRBV29-1 and TRBJ2-5, with 8 bases identical to TRBD2. This CDR3 is 14 amino acids long. V shed 4 bases, J shed 3 bases, and the junction held 7 bases outside the gene matches. Germline CDR1 is SQVTM and CDR2 is ANQGSEA. The DNA for the CDR3 is TGCAGCGTTGCTCTAGCGGGTGGCGAAGAGACCCAGTACTTC. Its translation: CSVALAGGEETQYF.

Here the CDR3 DNA reads TGTGCCAGCAGTTACTCATTTTCACAGGGCTACGAGCAGTACTTC. This gives the protein CASSYSFSQGYEQYF. This chain joins TRBV6-5 and TRBJ2-7; weak D call: TRBD1 (6 bases). The germline V gene has CDR1 MNHEY and CDR2 SVGAGI. V dropped 0 bases and J dropped 3 bases, with 12 bases sitting between them. There are 15 residues in the CDR3.

The J gene is TRBJ2-7, the V gene TRBV28; no definite D call. The CDR3 is 13 residues long. CDR1 MDHEN and CDR2 SYDVKM come from the germline V gene. The germline V and J ends were trimmed by 2 bases and 0 bases, with 5 bases remaining between them. The CDR3 loop is CASSLPSSYEQYF. The CDR3 DNA sequence: TGTGCCAGCAGTTTACCCTCCTCCTACGAGCAGTACTTC. Drawing the rest from reference TRBV28 and TRBJ2-7, the complete variable domain is DVKVTQSSRYLVKRTGEKVFLECVQDMDHENMFWYRQDPGLGLRLIYFSYDVKMKEKGDIPEGYSVSREKKERFSLILESASTNQTSMYLCASSLPSSYEQYFGPGTRLTVT.

V and J are TRBV29-1 and TRBJ2-1; D might be TRBD2 (5 bases). V gave up 5 bases and J gave up 7 bases, with 9 bases separating them. The germline V gene has CDR1 SQVTM and CDR2 ANQGSEA. The CDR3 covers 11 residues. DNA of the CDR3: TGCAGCGTTCTAAGCGGAAATGAGCAGTTCTTC. This gives the protein CSVLSGNEQFF.

V is TRBV19 and J is TRBJ1-2; D call uncertain. V lost 5 bases, J lost 8 bases, and 12 bases lay in between. The CDR3 runs to 12 residues. Germline CDR1 reads LNHDA; CDR2 reads SQIVND (reference sequence). This CDR3 is CASSEGRRGYTF. In DNA form, the CDR3 reads TGTGCCAGTAGTGAAGGGCGAAGGGGCTACACCTTC.

The chain has TRBV19 and TRBJ2-1; a possible D gene is TRBD2 (5 bases). V gave up 5 bases and J gave up 5 bases, with 13 bases separating them. Germline CDR1 is LNHDA and CDR2 is SQIVND (reference sequence). The CDR3 consists of 14 residues. In nucleotides, the CDR3 is TGTGCCAGTAGTCCTAACGGGGTCCACAATGAGCAGTTCTTC. Translated: CASSPNGVHNEQFF.

The chain joins TRBV28 to TRBJ2-5; TRBD2 aligns across 12 bases. The CDR3 covers 15 residues. From germline, CDR1 is MDHEN and CDR2 SYDVKM. With 6 bases clipped from V and 4 bases from J, the junction kept 6 bases outside the gene matches. The chain's CDR3 is CASRYGLAGRETQYF. In DNA form, the CDR3 reads TGTGCCAGCAGATACGGACTAGCGGGAAGAGAGACCCAGTACTTC.

The J gene is TRBJ2-7, the V gene TRBV7-2, with D perhaps TRBD2 (6 bases). CDR1 is SGHTA, CDR2 FQGNSA, per germline. The germline V and J ends were trimmed by 6 bases and 7 bases, with 19 bases remaining between them. The CDR3 length is 14 residues. CDR3 protein: CASSPTGVWGEQYF. In nucleotides, the CDR3 is TGTGCCAGCAGTCCTACGGGAGTTTGGGGGGAGCAGTACTTC.

This chain uses TRBV2 with TRBJ1-4, with 10 bases identical to TRBD1. Germline CDR1 is SNHLY and CDR2 is FYNNEI. The CDR3 spans 14 residues. V lost 6 bases to trimming and J lost 10 bases; unmatched junction nucleotides: 8. The CDR3 DNA is TGTGCCAGCAGCGCCGGGACAGGGGTAGGAAAACTGTTTTTT. Translated, it gives CASSAGTGVGKLFF.

The DNA of the CDR3 is TGTGCCAGCAGGCGAGGATCCTATCAGCCCCAGCATTTT. This encodes CASRRGSYQPQHF. The chain employs TRBV6-5 and TRBJ1-5, with no clear D. The ends were cut back, 6 bases at V and 5 bases at J, with 11 bases in the middle. The germline CDR1 and CDR2 sequences are MNHEY and SVGAGI. The CDR3 is 13 residues long.

This clone appeared a few times. The rearrangement uses TRBV11-1 and TRBJ1-2; D possibly corresponds to TRBD1 (6 bases). The CDR3 is 13 amino acids. CDR1 is SGHAT, CDR2 FQDESV, per germline (reference sequence). V was clipped by 1 base and J by 8 bases, with 11 bases between them. The chain's CDR3 is CASSLGTASGYTF. CDR3 coding DNA: TGTGCCAGCAGCTTAGGGACAGCTTCCGGCTACACCTTC.

V gene TRBV7-2 combines with J gene TRBJ1-5; tentative D call: TRBD1 (5 bases). The V gene's germline CDR1 is SGHTA and CDR2 FQGNSA. The CDR3 spans 14 residues. V lost 4 bases and J 3 bases, leaving 10 bases between the germline ends. The CDR3: CASSSGHINQPQHF. As DNA, the CDR3 is TGTGCCAGCAGCTCCGGACACATCAATCAGCCCCAGCATTTT.

V and J are TRBV5-1 and TRBJ2-5; a weak D match, TRBD2 (5 bases). CDR1 is SGHRS and CDR2 is YFSETQ in the germline V gene. The CDR3 loop spans 15 amino acids. Trimming took off 0 bases at V and 5 bases at J, with 14 bases between the two ends. The CDR3: CASSLGGLPSETQYF. The DNA of the CDR3 is TGCGCCAGCAGCTTGGGTGGACTTCCCAGTGAGACCCAGTACTTC.

The chain is built from TRBV27 and TRBJ1-1; 7 bases fit TRBD1. Germline CDR1 and CDR2: MNHEY and SMNVEV (reference sequence). V shed 4 bases and J 9 bases; nucleotides not matched to a gene: 11. CDR3 size: 14 residues. CDR3 in amino acids: CASSSQPGTAQAFF. CDR3 coding DNA: TGTGCCAGCAGTTCTCAACCGGGGACAGCTCAAGCTTTCTTT.

J is TRBJ2-7 and V is TRBV10-1; 13 bases are shared with TRBD2. CDR1 WNHNN and CDR2 SYGVQD come from the germline V gene (reference sequence). V dropped 5 bases and J dropped 5; count of bases not matched to a gene: 6. CDR3 length: 15 residues. This CDR3 reads CASSRTSGRGNEQYF. CDR3 DNA: TGCGCCAGCAGTCGGACTAGCGGGAGAGGGAACGAGCAGTACTTC.

This clone showed up just a few times. The chain employs TRBV6-1 and TRBJ2-6, with a tentative D call TRBD2 (5 bases). This CDR3 contains 17 residues. From germline, CDR1 is MNHNS and CDR2 SASEGT. Deletions cut 4 bases from V and 0 bases from J, with 13 bases between. The CDR3 DNA reads as TGTGCCAGCAGTGCTCAGAGGGTCAGCTCTGGGGCCAACGTCCTGACTTTC. Its translation is CASSAQRVSSGANVLTF.

The chain links TRBV11-2 to TRBJ2-7; D uncertain. The CDR3 contains 16 residues. Germline loops: CDR1 SGHAT, CDR2 FQNNGV. The ends were cut back, 0 bases at V and 2 bases at J, with 14 bases in the middle. The CDR3 reads CASSLDTMHAPYEQYF. The CDR3 coding sequence is TGTGCCAGCAGCTTAGATACGATGCACGCTCCCTACGAGCAGTACTTC.